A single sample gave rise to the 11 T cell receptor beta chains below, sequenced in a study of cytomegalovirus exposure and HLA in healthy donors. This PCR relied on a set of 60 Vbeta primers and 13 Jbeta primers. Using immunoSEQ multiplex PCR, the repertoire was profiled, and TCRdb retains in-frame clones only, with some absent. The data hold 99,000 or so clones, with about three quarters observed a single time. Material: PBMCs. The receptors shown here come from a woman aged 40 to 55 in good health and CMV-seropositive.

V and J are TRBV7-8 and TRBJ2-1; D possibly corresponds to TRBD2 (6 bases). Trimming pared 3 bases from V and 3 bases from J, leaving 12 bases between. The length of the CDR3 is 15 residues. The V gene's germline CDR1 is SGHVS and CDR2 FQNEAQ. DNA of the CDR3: TGTGCCAGCAGCTTCACCCGGGACTTCTACAATGAGCAGTTCTTC. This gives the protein CASSFTRDFYNEQFF.

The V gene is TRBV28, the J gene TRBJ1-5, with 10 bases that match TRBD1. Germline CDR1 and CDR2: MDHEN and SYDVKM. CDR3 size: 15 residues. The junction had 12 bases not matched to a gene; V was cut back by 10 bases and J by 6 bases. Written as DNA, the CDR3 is TGTGCCACCTGGGGGGGGACAGGGGTGGGTCAGCCCCAGCATTTT. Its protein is CATWGGTGVGQPQHF.

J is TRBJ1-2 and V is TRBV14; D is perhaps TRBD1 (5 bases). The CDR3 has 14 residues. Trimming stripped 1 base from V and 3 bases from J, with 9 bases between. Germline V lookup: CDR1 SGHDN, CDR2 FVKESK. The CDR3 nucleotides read TGTGCCAGCAGCCAAGCGACAGAACACTATGGCTACACCTTC. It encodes CASSQATEHYGYTF.

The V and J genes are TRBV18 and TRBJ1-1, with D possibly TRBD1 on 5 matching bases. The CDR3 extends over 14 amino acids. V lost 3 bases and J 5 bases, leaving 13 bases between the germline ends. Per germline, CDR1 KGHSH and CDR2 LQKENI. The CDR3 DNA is TGTGCCAGCTCACCGGGGACTTTGGGAACTGAAGCTTTCTTT. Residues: CASSPGTLGTEAFF.

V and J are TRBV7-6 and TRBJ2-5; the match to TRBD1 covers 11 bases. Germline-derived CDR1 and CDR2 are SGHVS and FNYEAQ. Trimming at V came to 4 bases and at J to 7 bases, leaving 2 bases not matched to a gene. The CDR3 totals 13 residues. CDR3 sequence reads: CASSSGTGGTQYF. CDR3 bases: TGTGCCAGCAGCTCCGGGACAGGGGGGACCCAGTACTTC.

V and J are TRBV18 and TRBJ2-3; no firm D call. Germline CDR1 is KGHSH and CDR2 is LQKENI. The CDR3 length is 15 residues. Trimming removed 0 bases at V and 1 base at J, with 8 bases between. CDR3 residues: CASSPPGARTDTQYF. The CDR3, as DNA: TGTGCCAGCTCACCACCCGGAGCCCGCACAGATACGCAGTATTTT.

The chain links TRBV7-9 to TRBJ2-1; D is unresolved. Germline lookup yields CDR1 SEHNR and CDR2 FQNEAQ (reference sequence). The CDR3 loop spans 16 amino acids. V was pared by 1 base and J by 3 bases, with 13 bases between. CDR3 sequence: CASSLEITENYNEQFF. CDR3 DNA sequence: TGTGCCAGCAGCTTAGAAATCACAGAAAACTACAATGAGCAGTTCTTC.

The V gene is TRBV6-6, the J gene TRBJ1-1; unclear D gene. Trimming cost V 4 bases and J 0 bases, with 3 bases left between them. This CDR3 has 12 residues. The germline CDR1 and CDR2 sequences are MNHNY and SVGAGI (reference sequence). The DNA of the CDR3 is TGTGCCAGCAGTTTCATGAACACTGAAGCTTTCTTT. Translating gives CASSFMNTEAFF.

CDR3 bases: TGTGCCAGCATCATACCCCAGGGGGCTGAAGCTTTCTTT. It specifies CASIIPQGAEAFF. The gene calls are TRBV7-9 and TRBJ1-1; the match to TRBD1 covers 7 bases. CDR1 and CDR2 from the germline V gene are SEHNR and FQNEAQ (reference sequence). The CDR3 has 13 residues. The V segment lost 7 bases and the J segment 6 bases; nucleotides outside the gene matches: 8.

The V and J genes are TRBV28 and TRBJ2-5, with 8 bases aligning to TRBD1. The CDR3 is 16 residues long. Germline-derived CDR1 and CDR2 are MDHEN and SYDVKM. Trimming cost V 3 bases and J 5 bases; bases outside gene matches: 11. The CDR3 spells CASSFSDRGPRETQYF. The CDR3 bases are TGTGCCAGCAGTTTTTCCGACAGGGGTCCTCGGGAGACCCAGTACTTC.

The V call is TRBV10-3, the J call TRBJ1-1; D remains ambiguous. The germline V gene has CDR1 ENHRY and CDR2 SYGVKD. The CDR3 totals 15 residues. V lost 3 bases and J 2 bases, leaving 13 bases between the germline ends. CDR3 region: CAISDKAWANTEAFF. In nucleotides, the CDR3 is TGTGCCATCAGTGATAAGGCTTGGGCAAACACTGAAGCTTTCTTT.